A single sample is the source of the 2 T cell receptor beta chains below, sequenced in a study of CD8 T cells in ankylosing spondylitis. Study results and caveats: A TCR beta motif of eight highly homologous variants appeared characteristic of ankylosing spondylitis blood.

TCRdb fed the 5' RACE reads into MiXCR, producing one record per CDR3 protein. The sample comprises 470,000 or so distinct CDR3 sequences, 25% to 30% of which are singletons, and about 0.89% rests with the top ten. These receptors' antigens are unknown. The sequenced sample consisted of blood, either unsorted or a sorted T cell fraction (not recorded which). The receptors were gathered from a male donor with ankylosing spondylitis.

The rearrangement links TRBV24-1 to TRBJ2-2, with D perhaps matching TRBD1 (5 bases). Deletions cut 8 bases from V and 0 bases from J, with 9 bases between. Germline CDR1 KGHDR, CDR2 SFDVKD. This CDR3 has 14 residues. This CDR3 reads CATTQGPNTGELFF. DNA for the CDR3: TGTGCCACCACGCAGGGCCCGAACACCGGGGAGCTGTTTTTT.

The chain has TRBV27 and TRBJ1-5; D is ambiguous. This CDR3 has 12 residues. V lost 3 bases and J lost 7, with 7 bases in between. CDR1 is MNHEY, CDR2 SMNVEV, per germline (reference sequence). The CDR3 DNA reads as TGTGCCAGCAGTTTGCCGCCCCAGCCCCAGCATTTT. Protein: CASSLPPQPQHF.